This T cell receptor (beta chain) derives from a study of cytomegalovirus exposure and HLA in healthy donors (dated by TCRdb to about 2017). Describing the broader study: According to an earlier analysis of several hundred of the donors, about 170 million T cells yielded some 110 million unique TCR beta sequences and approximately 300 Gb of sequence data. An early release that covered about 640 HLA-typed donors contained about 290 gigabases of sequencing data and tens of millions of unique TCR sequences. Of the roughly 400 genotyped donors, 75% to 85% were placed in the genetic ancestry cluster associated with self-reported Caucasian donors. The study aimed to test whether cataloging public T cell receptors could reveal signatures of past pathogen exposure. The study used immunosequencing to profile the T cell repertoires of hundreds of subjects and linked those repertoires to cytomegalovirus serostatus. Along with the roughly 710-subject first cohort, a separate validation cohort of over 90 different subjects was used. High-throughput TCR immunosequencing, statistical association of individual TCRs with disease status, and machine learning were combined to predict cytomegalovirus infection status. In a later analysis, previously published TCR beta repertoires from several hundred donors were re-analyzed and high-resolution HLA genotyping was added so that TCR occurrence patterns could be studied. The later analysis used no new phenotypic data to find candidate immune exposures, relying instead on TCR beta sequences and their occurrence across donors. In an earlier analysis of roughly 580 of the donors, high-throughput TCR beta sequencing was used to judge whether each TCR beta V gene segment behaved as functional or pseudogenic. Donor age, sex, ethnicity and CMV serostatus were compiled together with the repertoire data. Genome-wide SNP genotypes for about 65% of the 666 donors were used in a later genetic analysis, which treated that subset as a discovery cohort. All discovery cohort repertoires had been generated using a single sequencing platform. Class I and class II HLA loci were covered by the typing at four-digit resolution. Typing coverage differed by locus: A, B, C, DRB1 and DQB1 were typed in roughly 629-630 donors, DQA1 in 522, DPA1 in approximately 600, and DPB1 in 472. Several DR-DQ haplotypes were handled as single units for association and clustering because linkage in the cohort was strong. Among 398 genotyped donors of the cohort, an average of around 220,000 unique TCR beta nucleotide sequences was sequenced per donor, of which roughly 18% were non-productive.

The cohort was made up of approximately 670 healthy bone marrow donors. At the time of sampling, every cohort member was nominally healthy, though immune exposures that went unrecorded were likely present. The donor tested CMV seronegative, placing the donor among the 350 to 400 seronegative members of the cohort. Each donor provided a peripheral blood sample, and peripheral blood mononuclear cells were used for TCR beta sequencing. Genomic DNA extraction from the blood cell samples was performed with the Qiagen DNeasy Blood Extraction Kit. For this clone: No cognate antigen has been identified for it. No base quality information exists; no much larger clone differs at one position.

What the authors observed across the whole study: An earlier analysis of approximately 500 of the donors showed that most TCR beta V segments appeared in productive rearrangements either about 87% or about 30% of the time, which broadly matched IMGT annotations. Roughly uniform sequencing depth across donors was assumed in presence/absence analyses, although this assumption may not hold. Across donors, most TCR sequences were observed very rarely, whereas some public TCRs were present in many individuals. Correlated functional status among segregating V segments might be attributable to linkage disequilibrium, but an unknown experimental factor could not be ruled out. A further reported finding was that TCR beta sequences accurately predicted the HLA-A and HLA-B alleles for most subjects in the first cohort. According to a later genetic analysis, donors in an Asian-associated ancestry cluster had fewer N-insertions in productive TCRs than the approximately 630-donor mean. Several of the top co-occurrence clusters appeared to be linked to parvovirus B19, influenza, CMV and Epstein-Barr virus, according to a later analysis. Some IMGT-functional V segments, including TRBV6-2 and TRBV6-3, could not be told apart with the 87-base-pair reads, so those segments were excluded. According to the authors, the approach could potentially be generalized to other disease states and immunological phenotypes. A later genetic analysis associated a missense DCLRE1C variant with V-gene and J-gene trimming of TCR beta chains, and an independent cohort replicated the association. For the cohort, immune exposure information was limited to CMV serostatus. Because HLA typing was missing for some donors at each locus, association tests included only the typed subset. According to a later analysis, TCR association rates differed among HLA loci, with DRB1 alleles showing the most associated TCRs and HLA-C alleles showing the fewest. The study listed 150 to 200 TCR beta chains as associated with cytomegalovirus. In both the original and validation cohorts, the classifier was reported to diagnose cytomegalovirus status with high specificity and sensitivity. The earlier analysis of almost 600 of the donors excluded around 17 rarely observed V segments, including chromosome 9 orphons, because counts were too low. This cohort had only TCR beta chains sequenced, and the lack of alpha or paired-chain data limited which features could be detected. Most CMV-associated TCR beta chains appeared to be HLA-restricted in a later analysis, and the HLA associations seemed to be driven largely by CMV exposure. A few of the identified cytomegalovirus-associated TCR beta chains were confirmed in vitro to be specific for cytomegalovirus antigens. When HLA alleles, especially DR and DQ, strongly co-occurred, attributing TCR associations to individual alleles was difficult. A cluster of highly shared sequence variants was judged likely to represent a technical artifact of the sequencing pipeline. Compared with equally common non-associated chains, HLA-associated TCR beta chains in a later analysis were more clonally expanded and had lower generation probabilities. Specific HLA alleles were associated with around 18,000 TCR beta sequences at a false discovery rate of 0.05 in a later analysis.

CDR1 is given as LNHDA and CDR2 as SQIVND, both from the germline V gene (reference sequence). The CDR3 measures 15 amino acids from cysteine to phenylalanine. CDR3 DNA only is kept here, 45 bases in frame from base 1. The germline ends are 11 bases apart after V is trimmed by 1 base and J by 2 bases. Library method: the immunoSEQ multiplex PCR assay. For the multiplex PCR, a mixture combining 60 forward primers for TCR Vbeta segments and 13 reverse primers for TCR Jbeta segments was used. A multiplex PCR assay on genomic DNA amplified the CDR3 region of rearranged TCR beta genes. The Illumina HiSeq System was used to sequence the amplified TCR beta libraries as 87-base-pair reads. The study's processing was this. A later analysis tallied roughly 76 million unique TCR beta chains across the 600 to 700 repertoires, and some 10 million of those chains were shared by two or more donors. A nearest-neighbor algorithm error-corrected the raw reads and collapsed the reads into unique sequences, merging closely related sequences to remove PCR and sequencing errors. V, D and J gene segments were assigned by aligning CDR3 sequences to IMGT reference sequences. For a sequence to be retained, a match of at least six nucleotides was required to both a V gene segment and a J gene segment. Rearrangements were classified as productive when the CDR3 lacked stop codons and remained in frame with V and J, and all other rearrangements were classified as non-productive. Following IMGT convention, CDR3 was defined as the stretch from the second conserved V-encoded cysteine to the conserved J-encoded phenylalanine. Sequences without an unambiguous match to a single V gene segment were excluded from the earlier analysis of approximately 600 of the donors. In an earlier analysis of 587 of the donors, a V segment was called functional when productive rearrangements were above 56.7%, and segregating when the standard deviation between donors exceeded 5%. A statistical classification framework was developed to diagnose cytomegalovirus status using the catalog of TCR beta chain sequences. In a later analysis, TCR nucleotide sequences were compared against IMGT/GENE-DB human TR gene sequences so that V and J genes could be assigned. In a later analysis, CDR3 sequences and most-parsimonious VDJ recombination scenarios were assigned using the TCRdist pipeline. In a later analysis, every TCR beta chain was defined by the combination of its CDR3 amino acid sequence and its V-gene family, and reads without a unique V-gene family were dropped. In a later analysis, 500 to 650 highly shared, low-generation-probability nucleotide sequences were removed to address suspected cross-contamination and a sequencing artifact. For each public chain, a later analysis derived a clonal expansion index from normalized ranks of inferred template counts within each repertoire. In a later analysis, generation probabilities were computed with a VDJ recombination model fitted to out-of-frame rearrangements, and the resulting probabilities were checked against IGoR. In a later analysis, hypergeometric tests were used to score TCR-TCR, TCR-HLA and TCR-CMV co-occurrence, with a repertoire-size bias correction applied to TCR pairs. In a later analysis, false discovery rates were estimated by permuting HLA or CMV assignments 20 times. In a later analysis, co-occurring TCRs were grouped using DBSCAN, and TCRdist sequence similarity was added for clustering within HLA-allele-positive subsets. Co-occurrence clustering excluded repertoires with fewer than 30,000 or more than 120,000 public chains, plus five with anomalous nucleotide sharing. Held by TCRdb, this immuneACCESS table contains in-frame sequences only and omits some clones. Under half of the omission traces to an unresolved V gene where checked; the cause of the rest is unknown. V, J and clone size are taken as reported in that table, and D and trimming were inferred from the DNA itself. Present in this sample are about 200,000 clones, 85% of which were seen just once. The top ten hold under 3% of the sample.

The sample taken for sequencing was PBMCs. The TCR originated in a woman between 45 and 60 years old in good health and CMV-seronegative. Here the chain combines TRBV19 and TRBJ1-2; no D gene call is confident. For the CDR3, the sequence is CASSIAPTGNYGYTF. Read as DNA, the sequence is TGTGCCAGTAGTATAGCCCCGACGGGAAACTATGGCTACACCTTC.